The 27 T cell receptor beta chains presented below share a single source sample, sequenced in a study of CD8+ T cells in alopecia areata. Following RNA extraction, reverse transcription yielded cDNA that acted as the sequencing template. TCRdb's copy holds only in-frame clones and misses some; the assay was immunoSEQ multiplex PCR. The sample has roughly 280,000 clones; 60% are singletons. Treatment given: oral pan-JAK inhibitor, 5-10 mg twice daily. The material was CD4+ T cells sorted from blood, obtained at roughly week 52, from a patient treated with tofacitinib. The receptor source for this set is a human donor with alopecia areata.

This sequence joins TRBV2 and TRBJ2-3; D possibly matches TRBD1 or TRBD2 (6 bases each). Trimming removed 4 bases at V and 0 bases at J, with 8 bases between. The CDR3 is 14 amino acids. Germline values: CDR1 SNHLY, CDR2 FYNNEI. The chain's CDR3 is CASSGGASTDTQYF. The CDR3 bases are TGTGCCAGCAGTGGGGGGGCTAGCACAGATACGCAGTATTTT.

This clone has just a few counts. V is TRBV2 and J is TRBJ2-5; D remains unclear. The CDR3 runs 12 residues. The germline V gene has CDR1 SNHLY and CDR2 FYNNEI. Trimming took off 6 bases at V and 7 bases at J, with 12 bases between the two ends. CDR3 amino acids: CASRTPYSTQYF. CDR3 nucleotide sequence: TGTGCCAGCAGGACACCTTATTCGACCCAGTACTTC.

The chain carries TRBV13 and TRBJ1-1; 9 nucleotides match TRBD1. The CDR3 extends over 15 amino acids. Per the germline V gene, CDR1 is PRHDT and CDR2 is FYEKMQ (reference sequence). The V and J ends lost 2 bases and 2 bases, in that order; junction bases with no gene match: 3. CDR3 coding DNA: TGTGCCAGCAGCTTACTGGGACAGGGAAACACTGAAGCTTTCTTT. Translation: CASSLLGQGNTEAFF. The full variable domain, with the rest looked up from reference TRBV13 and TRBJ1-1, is AAGVIQSPRHLIKEKRETATLKCYPIPRHDTVYWYQQGPGQDPQFLISFYEKMQSDKGSIPDRFSAQQFSDYHSELNMSSLELGDSALYFCASSLLGQGNTEAFFGQGTRLTVV.

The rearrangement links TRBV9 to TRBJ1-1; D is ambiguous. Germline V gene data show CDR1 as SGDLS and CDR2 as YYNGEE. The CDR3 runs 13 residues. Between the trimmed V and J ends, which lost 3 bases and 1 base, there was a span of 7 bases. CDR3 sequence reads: CASSEVGNTEAFF. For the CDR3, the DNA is TGTGCCAGCAGCGAAGTCGGGAACACTGAAGCTTTCTTT. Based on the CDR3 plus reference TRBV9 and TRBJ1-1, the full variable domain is DSGVTQTPKHLITATGQRVTLRCSPRSGDLSVYWYQQSLDQGLQFLIQYYNGEERAKGNILERFSAQQFPDLHSELNLSSLELGDSALYFCASSEVGNTEAFFGQGTRLTVV.

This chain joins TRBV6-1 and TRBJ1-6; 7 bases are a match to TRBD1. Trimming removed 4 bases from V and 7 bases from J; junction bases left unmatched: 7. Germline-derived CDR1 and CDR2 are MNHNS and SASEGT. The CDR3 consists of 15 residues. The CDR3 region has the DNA TGTGCCAGCAGTGGCGACAGGGAATGGAATTCACCCCTCCACTTT. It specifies CASSGDREWNSPLHF.

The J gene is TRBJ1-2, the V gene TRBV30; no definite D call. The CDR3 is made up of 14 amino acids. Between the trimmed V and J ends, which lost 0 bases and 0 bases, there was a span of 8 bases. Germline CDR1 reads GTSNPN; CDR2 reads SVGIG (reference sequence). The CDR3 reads CAWSVTRTNYGYTF. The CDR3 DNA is TGTGCCTGGAGTGTAACACGAACTAACTATGGCTACACCTTC.

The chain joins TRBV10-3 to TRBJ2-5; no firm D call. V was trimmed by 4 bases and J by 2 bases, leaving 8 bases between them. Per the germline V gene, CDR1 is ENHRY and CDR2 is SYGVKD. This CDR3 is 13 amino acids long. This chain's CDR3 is CAISVSQQETQYF. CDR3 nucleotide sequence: TGTGCCATCAGTGTTAGTCAGCAAGAGACCCAGTACTTC.

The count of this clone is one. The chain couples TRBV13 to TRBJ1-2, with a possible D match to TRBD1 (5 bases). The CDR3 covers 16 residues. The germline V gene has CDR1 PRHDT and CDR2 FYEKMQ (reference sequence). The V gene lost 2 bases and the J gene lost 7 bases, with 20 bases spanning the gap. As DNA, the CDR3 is TGTGCCAGCAGCTTATGGGGGTCAGGGACCGCGGCTGGCTACACCTTC. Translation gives CASSLWGSGTAAGYTF.

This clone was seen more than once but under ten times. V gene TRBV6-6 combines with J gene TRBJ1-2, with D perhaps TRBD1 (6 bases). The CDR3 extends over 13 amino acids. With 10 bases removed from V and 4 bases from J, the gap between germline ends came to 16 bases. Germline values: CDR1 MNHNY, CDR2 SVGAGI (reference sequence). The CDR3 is CATKAGASYGYTF. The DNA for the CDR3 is TGTGCCACCAAGGCGGGGGCCTCCTATGGCTACACCTTC.

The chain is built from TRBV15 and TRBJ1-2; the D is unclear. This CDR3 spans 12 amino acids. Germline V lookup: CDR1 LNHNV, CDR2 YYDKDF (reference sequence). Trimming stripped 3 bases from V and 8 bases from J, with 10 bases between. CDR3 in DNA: TGTGCCACCAGCAGTGCATTCGGCGGCTACACCTTC. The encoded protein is CATSSAFGGYTF.

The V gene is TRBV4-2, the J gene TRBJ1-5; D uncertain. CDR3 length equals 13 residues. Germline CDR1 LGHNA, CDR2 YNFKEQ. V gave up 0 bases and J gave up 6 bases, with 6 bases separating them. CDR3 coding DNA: TGTGCCAGCAGCCAAGATGAGAGTCAGCCCCAGCATTTT. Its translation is CASSQDESQPQHF.

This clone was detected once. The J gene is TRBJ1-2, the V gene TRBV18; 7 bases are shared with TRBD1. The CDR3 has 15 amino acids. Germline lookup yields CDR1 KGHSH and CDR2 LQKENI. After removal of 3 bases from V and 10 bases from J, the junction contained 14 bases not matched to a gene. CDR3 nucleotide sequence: TGTGCCAGCTCACCGGGATTCAGGGACAGTCGGAACTACACCTTC. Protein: CASSPGFRDSRNYTF.

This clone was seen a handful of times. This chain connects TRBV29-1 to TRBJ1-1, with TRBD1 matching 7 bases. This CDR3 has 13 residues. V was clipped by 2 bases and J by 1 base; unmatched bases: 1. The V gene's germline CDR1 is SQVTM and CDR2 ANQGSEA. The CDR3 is CSVERDRNTEAFF. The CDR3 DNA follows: TGCAGCGTTGAAAGGGACAGGAACACTGAAGCTTTCTTT.

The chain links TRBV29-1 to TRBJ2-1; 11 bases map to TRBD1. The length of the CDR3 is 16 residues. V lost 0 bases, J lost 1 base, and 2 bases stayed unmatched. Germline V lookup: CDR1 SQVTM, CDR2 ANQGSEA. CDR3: CSVEDGTGGSYNEQFF. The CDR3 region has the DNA TGCAGCGTTGAAGATGGGACAGGGGGTTCCTACAATGAGCAGTTCTTC.

The CDR3 DNA sequence: TGTGCCAGCAGCCGGCGGGGAGATGGCTACACCTTC. Protein: CASSRRGDGYTF. The rearrangement joins TRBV13 to TRBJ1-2; no clear D gene. V was trimmed by 5 bases and J by 6 bases, leaving 10 bases between them. The CDR3 extends over 12 amino acids. Germline V gene sequence: CDR1 PRHDT, CDR2 FYEKMQ (reference sequence).

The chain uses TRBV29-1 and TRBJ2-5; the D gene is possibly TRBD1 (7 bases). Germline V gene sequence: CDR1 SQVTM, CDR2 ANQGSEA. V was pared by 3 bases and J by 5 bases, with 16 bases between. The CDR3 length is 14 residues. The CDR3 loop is CSVEGVQGGETQYF. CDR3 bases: TGCAGCGTTGAGGGGGTCCAGGGGGGCGAGACCCAGTACTTC.

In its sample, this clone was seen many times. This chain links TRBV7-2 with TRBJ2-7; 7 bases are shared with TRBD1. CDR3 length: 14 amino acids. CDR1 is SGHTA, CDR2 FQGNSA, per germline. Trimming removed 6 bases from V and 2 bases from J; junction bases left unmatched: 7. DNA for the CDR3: TGTGCCAGCAGGCCGGGACAGCCTACCTACGAGCAGTACTTC. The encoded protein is CASRPGQPTYEQYF.

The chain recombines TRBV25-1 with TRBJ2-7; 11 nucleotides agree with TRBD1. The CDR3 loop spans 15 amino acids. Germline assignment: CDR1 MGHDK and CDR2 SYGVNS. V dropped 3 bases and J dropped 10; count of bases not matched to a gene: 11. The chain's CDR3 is CASSESGTGGESQYF. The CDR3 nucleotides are TGTGCCAGCAGTGAGTCCGGGACAGGGGGAGAGAGCCAGTACTTC.

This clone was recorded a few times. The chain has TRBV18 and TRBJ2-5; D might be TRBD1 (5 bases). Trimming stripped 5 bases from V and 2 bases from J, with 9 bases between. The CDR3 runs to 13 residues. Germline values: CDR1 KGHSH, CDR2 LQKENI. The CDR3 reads CASSSGAQETQYF. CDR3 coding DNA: TGTGCCAGCTCATCTGGGGCGCAAGAGACCCAGTACTTC. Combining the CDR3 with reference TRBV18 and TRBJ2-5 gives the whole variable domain NAGVMQNPRHLVRRRGQEARLRCSPMKGHSHVYWYRQLPEEGLKFMVYLQKENIIDESGMPKERFSAEFPKEGPSILRIQQVVRGDSAAYFCASSSGAQETQYFGPGTRLLVL.

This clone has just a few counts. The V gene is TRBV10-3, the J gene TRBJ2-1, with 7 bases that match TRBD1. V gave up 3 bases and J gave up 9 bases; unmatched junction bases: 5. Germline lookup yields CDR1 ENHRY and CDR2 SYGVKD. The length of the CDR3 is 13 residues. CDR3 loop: CAISDPEGAEQFF. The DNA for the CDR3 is TGTGCCATCAGTGATCCCGAGGGGGCTGAGCAGTTCTTC.

The CDR3 region is CASGGPSTDTQYF. The CDR3, as DNA: TGCGCCAGCGGAGGCCCTTCCACAGATACGCAGTATTTT. The chain employs TRBV5-1 and TRBJ2-3, with D possibly matching TRBD2 (5 bases). V lost 7 bases, J lost 2 bases, and 11 bases lay in between. The CDR3 covers 13 residues. Germline V lookup: CDR1 SGHRS, CDR2 YFSETQ.

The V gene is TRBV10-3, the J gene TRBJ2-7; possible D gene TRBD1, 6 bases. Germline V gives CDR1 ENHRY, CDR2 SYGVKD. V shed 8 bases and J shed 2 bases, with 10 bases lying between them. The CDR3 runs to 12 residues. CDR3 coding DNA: TGTGCCATCGGGGGCACCACCTACGAGCAGTACTTC. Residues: CAIGGTTYEQYF.

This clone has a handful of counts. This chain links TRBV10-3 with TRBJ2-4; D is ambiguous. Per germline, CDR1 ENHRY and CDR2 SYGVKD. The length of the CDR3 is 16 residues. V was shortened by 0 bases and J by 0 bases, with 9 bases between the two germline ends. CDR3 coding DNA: TGTGCCATCAGTGAGTCGCCTACCCTAGCCAAAAACATTCAGTACTTC. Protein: CAISESPTLAKNIQYF.

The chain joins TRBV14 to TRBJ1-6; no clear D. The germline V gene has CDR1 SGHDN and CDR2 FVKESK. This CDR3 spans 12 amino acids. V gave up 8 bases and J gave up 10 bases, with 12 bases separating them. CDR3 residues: CASWSGESPLHF. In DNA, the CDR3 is TGTGCCAGCTGGTCCGGGGAATCACCCCTCCACTTT.

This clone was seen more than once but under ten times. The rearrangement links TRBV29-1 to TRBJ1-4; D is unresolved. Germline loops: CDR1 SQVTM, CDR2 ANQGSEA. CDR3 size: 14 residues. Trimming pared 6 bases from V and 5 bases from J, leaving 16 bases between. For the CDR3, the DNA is TGCAGCGTGGATGGCGGCACAGTGAATGAAAAACTGTTTTTT. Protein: CSVDGGTVNEKLFF. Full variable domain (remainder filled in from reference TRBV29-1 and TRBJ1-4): SAVISQKPSRDICQRGTSLTIQCQVDSQVTMMFWYRQQPGQSLTLIATANQGSEATYESGFVIDKFPISRPNLTFSTLTVSNMSPEDSSIYLCSVDGGTVNEKLFFGSGTQLSVL.

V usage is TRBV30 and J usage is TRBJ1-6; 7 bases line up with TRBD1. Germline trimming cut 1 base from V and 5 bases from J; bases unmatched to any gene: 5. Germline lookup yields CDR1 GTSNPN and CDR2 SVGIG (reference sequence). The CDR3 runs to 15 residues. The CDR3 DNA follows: TGTGCCTGGAGTGAAAAAACAGGGGATAATTCACCCCTCCACTTT. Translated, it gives CAWSEKTGDNSPLHF.

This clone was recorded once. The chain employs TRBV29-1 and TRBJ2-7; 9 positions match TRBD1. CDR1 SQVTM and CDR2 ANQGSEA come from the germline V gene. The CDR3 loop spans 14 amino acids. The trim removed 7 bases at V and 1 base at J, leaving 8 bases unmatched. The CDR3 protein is CSATDRGGSYEQYF. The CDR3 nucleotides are TGCAGCGCAACCGACAGGGGGGGATCCTACGAGCAGTACTTC.